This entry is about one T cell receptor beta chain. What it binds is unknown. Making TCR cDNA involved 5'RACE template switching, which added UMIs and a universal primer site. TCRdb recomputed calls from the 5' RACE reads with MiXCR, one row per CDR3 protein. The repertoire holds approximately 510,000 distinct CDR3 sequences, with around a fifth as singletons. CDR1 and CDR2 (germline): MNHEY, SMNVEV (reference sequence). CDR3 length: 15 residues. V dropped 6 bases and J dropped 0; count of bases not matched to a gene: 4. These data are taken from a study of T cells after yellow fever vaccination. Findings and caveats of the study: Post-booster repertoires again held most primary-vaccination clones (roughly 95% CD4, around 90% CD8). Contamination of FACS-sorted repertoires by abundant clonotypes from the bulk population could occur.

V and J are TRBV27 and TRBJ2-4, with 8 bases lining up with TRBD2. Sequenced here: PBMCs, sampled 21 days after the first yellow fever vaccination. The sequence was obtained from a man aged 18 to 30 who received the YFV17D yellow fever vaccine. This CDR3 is CASRALAGAKNIQYF. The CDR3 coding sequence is TGTGCCAGCAGAGCCCTAGCGGGAGCCAAAAACATTCAGTACTTC.